This entry features one TCR beta chain sequence. A junction end diverges from the germline sequence, so it may reflect a read error. This entry comes from a study of OX40 agonist ivuxolimab in advanced cancers. Study in general: Every 2 weeks, ivuxolimab was infused into the patients intravenously at between 0.01 and 10 mg/kg. Patients were 82.7% male with ages roughly 20 to 90, mean about 60.

Sequencing used immunoSEQ multiplex PCR; TCRdb keeps in-frame clones, though not all of them. The profile shows 65,000 to 100,000 clones, approximately 85% of them singletons. The germline V gene encodes CDR1 MDHEN and CDR2 SYDVKM. The CDR3 contains 13 residues. Sample: CD4+ or CD8+ T cells sorted from blood, taken in a trial of the OX40 agonist ivuxolimab. The chain uses TRBV28 and TRBJ1-2; TRBD1 might be the D (5 bases). The sequence was collected from an adult with an advanced solid tumor such as melanoma, head and neck, liver or kidney cancer. CDR3 protein: CARSLSGAGGYTF. The CDR3 nucleotides are TGTGCCCGCAGTTTATCCGGGGCGGGGGGCTACACCTTC.